This T cell receptor beta chain originates from a study of PD-L1 blockade in urothelial cancer. Study at large: Each participant's history included 0 to 3 prior chemotherapy regimens.

The assay was immunoSEQ multiplex PCR, and TCRdb's table has in-frame clones only and misses some. This table has about 91,000 clones, over 80% appearing once. The trim removed 0 bases at V and 6 bases at J, leaving 17 bases unmatched. Germline V gene lookup returns CDR1 LGHNA and CDR2 YNFKEQ. The CDR3 is 19 amino acids. The sample's time point: peripheral blood 6 weeks after treatment start. Metastatic or locally advanced urothelial carcinoma was present in the patients. The chain couples TRBV4-2 to TRBJ2-3; 8 nucleotides line up with TRBD2. The source is a man aged 65 to 79 with urothelial cancer. The sequenced sample was PBMCs, obtained around atezolizumab (anti-PD-L1) treatment. CDR3 sequence reads: CASSQEQVSSGSSTDTQYF. The CDR3 DNA follows: TGTGCCAGCAGCCAAGAACAGGTATCTAGCGGGTCCTCCACGGATACGCAGTATTTT.